This entry lists 3 T cell receptor beta chains sequenced from one sample in a study of cytomegalovirus exposure and HLA in healthy donors. The primer mix had 60 Vbeta and 13 Jbeta primers. Produced via immunoSEQ multiplex PCR; TCRdb's table is partial and in-frame only. The table has roughly 100,000 clones, around 75% seen once; the top ten hold under 1.5%. The material sequenced was PBMCs. These receptors were obtained from a man in his forties or fifties in good health and CMV-seronegative.

V is TRBV7-3 and J is TRBJ1-6; D uncertain. This CDR3 is built from 13 residues. Trimming took off 4 bases at V and 12 bases at J, with 13 bases between the two ends. Germline loops: CDR1 SGHTA, CDR2 FQGTGA. The CDR3 is CASSSGMSQPLHF. CDR3 coding DNA: TGTGCCAGCAGCTCGGGAATGTCCCAACCCCTCCACTTT.

The rearrangement links TRBV19 to TRBJ2-5, with TRBD1 as a possible D gene (6 bases). The CDR3 extends over 14 amino acids. Per germline, CDR1 LNHDA and CDR2 SQIVND (reference sequence). The germline V and J ends were trimmed by 5 bases and 4 bases, with 14 bases remaining between them. DNA of the CDR3: TGTGCCAGTAGTTCCCAGGGGAAACGAGAGACCCAGTACTTC. Protein sequence: CASSSQGKRETQYF.

This chain connects TRBV29-1 to TRBJ1-5; D unclear. CDR1 SQVTM and CDR2 ANQGSEA come from the germline V gene. The CDR3 is made up of 14 amino acids. Trimming pared 6 bases from V and 1 base from J, leaving 13 bases between. The chain's CDR3 is CSVSEAWSNQPQHF. For the CDR3, the DNA is TGCAGCGTCTCCGAGGCATGGAGCAATCAGCCCCAGCATTTT.